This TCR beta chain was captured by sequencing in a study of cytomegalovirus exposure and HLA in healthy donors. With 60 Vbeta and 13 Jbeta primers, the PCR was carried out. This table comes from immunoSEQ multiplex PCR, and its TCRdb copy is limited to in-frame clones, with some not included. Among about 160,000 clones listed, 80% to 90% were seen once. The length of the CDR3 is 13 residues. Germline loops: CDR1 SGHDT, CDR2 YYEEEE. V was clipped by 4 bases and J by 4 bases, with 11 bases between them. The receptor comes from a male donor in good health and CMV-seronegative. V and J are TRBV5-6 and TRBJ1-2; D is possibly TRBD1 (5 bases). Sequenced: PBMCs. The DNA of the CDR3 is TGTGCCAGCAGCGAAGACAGAGGCTATGGCTACACCTTC. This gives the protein CASSEDRGYGYTF.